This entry is about one T cell receptor (beta chain). The sample originates from a study of blood T cell repertoires in COVID-19. Study in general: The study drew acute and convalescent COVID-19 samples from the United States, Italy and Spain. In each case, the material was cDNA or gDNA derived from T cells, B-cell-depleted T cells, or PBMCs.

In the original workflow: Estimates of nucleated cell counts were drawn from the amplification of reference gene primers. Some clones are missing from TCRdb's copy, which holds only in-frame ones; the method was immunoSEQ multiplex PCR. V and J calls and clone size are as listed in that table; D and trimming were resolved from the DNA. The data hold 250,000 to 350,000 clones, with roughly 87% observed a single time. Trimming cost V 1 base and J 4 bases; bases outside gene matches: 11. From germline, CDR1 is LGHDT and CDR2 YNNKEL (reference sequence). The CDR3 totals 17 residues. Two negative PCRs, clearance, or symptom resolution had been documented for recovered Cohort 3 donors.

Sequencing was carried out using PBMCs or T cells enriched from blood (not recorded which). This receptor was obtained from a woman aged 25 to 39 who had recovered from COVID-19. The chain carries TRBV3-1 (or the pseudogene TRBV3-2) and TRBJ1-1; the match to TRBD1 covers 8 bases. CDR3 region: CASSQVIQGAIGTEAFF. The CDR3 nucleotides read TGTGCCAGCAGCCAAGTGATCCAGGGGGCTATAGGCACTGAAGCTTTCTTT.